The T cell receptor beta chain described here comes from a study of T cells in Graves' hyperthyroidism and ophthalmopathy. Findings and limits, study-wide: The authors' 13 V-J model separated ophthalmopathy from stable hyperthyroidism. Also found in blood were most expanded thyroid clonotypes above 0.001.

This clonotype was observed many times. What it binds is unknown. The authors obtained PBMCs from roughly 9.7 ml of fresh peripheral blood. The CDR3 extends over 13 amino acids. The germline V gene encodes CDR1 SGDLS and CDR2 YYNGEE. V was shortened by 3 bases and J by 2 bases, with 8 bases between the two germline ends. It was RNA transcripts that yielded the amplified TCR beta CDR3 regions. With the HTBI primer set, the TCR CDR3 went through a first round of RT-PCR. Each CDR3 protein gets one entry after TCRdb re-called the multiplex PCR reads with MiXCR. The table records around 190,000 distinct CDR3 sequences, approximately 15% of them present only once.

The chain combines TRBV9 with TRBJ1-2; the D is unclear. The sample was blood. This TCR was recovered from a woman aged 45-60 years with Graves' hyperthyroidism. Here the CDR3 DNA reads TGTGCCAGCAGCGAGGGTCAGAACTATGGCTACACCTTC. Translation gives CASSEGQNYGYTF.